The present TCR beta chain was sequenced within a study of CD8 T cells in Susac syndrome. V gave up 5 bases and J gave up 3 bases, with 12 bases separating them. Germline loops: CDR1 DFQATT, CDR2 SNEGSKA (reference sequence). The CDR3 is made up of 13 amino acids. TCR beta sequences were obtained from blood CD8+ and CD4+ T cells. Reverse transcription of roughly 0.45 to 1 ug RNA was carried out with random hexamers. It was immunoSEQ multiplex PCR that amplified TCR beta CDR3 across 54 Vbeta and 13 Jbeta. TCRdb fed the immunoSEQ multiplex PCR reads into MiXCR, producing one record per CDR3 protein. The sample contains around 130,000 distinct CDR3 sequences, roughly 94% of which appear only once.

The material sequenced was CD4+ T cells from PBMCs. The chain has TRBV20-1 and TRBJ2-3, with D maybe TRBD2 (6 bases). This receptor was obtained from a human donor in good health. The CDR3 loop reads CSAERVPTDTQYF. The CDR3 nucleotides read TGCAGTGCTGAGCGGGTTCCGACAGATACGCAGTATTTT.